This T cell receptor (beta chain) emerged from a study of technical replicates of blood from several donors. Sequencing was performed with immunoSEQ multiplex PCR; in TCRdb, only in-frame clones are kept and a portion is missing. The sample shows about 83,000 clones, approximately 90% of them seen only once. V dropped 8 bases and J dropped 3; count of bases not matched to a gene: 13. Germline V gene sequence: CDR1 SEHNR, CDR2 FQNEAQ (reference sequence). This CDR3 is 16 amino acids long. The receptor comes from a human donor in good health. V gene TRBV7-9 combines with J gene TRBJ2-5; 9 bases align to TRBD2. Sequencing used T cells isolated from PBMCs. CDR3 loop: CASGESAGGIEETQYF. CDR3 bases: TGTGCCAGCGGGGAATCGGCGGGAGGGATAGAAGAGACCCAGTACTTC.